This TCR beta chain was recovered during a study of cytomegalovirus exposure and HLA in healthy donors listed by TCRdb under 2017. In terms of the full investigation: An earlier analysis of approximately 640 of the donors reported about 290 Gb of sequence data and around 110 million unique TCR beta sequences from roughly 200 million T cells. In a later genetic analysis, genome-wide SNP genotypes for about 65% of the 666 donors were used, and that subset was treated as a discovery cohort. Approximately 330 gigabases of sequencing data and roughly 81 million unique TCR sequences made up an early release that covered around 640 HLA-typed donors. Alongside the repertoire data, information on donor age, sex, ethnicity and CMV serostatus was compiled. The study used immunosequencing to profile the T cell repertoires of around 600 subjects and linked those repertoires to cytomegalovirus serostatus. The number of typed donors differed by locus: roughly 629-640 for A, B, C, DRB1 and DQB1; approximately 540 for DQA1; some 610 for DPA1; and some 470 for DPB1. Both class I and class II loci were covered by HLA typing, at four-digit resolution. Among the roughly 370 genotyped donors, around 81% belonged to the genetic ancestry cluster associated with self-reported Caucasian donors. To predict cytomegalovirus infection status, the study combined high-throughput TCR immunosequencing, statistical association of individual TCRs with disease status, and machine learning. The study aimed to test whether signatures of past pathogen exposure could be identified by cataloging public T cell receptors. In the later analysis, no new phenotypic data were used to find candidate immune exposures; instead, reliance was placed on TCR beta sequences and their occurrence across donors. A separate validation cohort of about 110 different subjects was used in addition to the roughly 700-subject first cohort. Among over 350 genotyped donors of the cohort, an average of about 240,000 unique TCR beta nucleotide sequences were sequenced per donor, around 20% of them non-productive. In a later analysis, previously published TCR beta repertoires from 550 to 750 donors were re-analyzed and high-resolution HLA genotyping was added so that TCR occurrence patterns could be studied. An earlier analysis of around 540 of the donors applied high-throughput TCR beta sequencing to assess whether each TCR beta V gene segment acted as functional or pseudogenic. Four to six DR-DQ haplotypes were handled as single units for association and clustering, since linkage in the cohort was strong. All discovery cohort repertoires had been generated on a single sequencing platform.

Remarks on this clone: Its antigen remains undetermined. There are no base qualities to consult, and no much larger clone falls within one base.

Libraries were constructed by the immunoSEQ multiplex PCR assay. For the multiplex PCR, a mixture combining 60 forward primers for TCR Vbeta segments and 13 reverse primers for TCR Jbeta segments was used. A multiplex PCR assay on genomic DNA amplified the CDR3 region of rearranged TCR beta genes. The Illumina HiSeq System was used to sequence the amplified TCR beta libraries as 87-base-pair reads. In the source study's methods: Across the 700 or so repertoires, a later analysis counted tens of millions of unique TCR beta chains, about 10 million of which were shared by at least two donors. Raw reads were error-corrected and collapsed into unique sequences with a nearest-neighbor algorithm that merged closely related sequences to remove PCR and sequencing errors. V, D and J gene segments were assigned by aligning CDR3 sequences to IMGT reference sequences. For a sequence to be retained, a match of at least six nucleotides was required to both a V gene segment and a J gene segment. Rearrangements were classified as productive when the CDR3 lacked stop codons and remained in frame with V and J, and all other rearrangements were classified as non-productive. CDR3 was defined by IMGT convention, running from the second conserved V-encoded cysteine to the conserved J-encoded phenylalanine. The earlier analysis of about 590 of the donors excluded sequences that lacked an unambiguous match to a single V gene segment. An earlier analysis of about 590 of the donors classified V segments as functional when productive rearrangements were above 56.7% and as segregating when the standard deviation between donors was above 5%. A statistical classification framework was developed to diagnose cytomegalovirus status using the catalog of TCR beta chain sequences. In a later analysis, TCR nucleotide sequences were compared against IMGT/GENE-DB human TR gene sequences so that V and J genes could be assigned. A later analysis assigned CDR3 sequences and most-parsimonious VDJ recombination scenarios with the TCRdist pipeline. In a later analysis, every TCR beta chain was defined by the combination of its CDR3 amino acid sequence and its V-gene family, and reads without a unique V-gene family were dropped. To address suspected cross-contamination and a sequencing artifact, a later analysis removed under 600 highly shared, low-generation-probability nucleotide sequences. In a later analysis, a clonal expansion index for each public chain was calculated from normalized within-repertoire ranks of inferred template counts. In a later analysis, generation probabilities were computed using a VDJ recombination model fitted to out-of-frame rearrangements, and the results were checked against IGoR. In a later analysis, hypergeometric tests were used to score TCR-TCR, TCR-HLA and TCR-CMV co-occurrence, with a repertoire-size bias correction applied to TCR pairs. False discovery rates were estimated in a later analysis by permuting HLA or CMV assignments 20 times. In a later analysis, co-occurring TCRs were grouped using DBSCAN, and TCRdist sequence similarity was added for clustering within HLA-allele-positive subsets. For co-occurrence clustering, repertoires with fewer than 30,000 or more than 120,000 public chains were excluded, along with five or six repertoires with anomalous nucleotide sharing. TCRdb mirrors the immuneACCESS table, restricted to in-frame sequences. Some clones are absent from its copies; in checked studies, under half trace to an unresolved V gene, and the reason for the others is unknown. V and J calls and clone size are those listed in that table; D and trimming were worked out from the DNA. In this sample the table shows 150,000 or so clones, over 70% of which occur a single time. The ten largest clones capture around 7% of the sample.

The investigation overall reported the following: The study listed over 150 TCR beta chains as associated with cytomegalovirus. Because counts were too low, approximately 18 rarely observed V segments, including chromosome 9 orphons, were excluded from the earlier analysis of some 590 of the donors. Cytomegalovirus status was reported to be diagnosed by the classifier with high specificity and sensitivity in both the original and validation cohorts. For the cohort, immune exposure information was limited to CMV serostatus. When HLA alleles, especially DR and DQ, strongly co-occurred, TCR associations were difficult to assign to individual alleles. A few of the identified cytomegalovirus-associated TCR beta chains were confirmed in vitro to be specific for cytomegalovirus antigens. Compared with equally common non-associated chains, HLA-associated TCR beta chains in a later analysis were more clonally expanded and had lower generation probabilities. In a later analysis, most CMV-associated TCR beta chains were found to appear HLA-restricted, with HLA associations seemingly driven largely by CMV exposure. Because the 87-base-pair reads could not distinguish some IMGT-functional V segments, including TRBV6-2 and TRBV6-3, those segments were excluded. HLA typing was unavailable for some donors at each locus, so association tests used only the typed subset. A later analysis associated about 18,000 TCR beta sequences with specific HLA alleles at a false discovery rate of 0.05. A further reported finding was that TCR beta sequences accurately predicted the HLA-A and HLA-B alleles for most subjects in the first cohort. Correlated functional status among segregating V segments might be attributable to linkage disequilibrium, but an unknown experimental factor could not be ruled out. A later analysis reported that several top co-occurrence clusters appeared linked to parvovirus B19, influenza, CMV and Epstein-Barr virus. A cluster of highly shared sequence variants was judged likely to be a technical artifact of the sequencing pipeline. Across donors, most TCR sequences were observed very rarely, whereas some public TCRs were present in many individuals. In an earlier analysis of some 500 of the donors, most TCR beta V segments appeared in productive rearrangements about 87% or about 30% of the time, broadly matching IMGT annotations. A later analysis found that TCR association rates varied across HLA loci, with DRB1 alleles showing the most associated TCRs and HLA-C alleles the fewest. According to the authors, the approach could potentially be generalized to other disease states and immunological phenotypes. Presence/absence analyses assumed roughly uniform sequencing depth across donors, an assumption that may not hold. An association between a missense DCLRE1C variant and V-gene and J-gene trimming of TCR beta chains was found in a later genetic analysis and replicated in an independent cohort. A later genetic analysis reported fewer N-insertions in productive TCRs among donors in an Asian-associated ancestry cluster than the roughly 690-donor mean. Only TCR beta chains were sequenced in this cohort, and the absence of alpha or paired-chain data limited detectable features.

The cohort was made up of roughly 670 healthy bone marrow donors. All cohort members were sampled while nominally healthy, although unrecorded immune exposures were likely present. The donor tested CMV seropositive and was one of the 289 seropositive cohort members. A peripheral blood sample was provided by each donor, and peripheral blood mononuclear cells were used for TCR beta sequencing. The Qiagen DNeasy Blood Extraction Kit was used to extract genomic DNA from the blood cell samples. A distance of 15 bases separates the germline ends of V and J, which lose 4 bases and 2 bases respectively. The germline V gene (reference sequence) provides CDR1 GTSNPN and CDR2 SVGIG. Including the terminal cysteine and phenylalanine, the CDR3 comprises 14 residues. Here the CDR3 DNA is all that survives: 42 bases in frame from base 1.

This chain is built from TRBV30 and TRBJ2-7, with TRBD2 perhaps the D gene, on 6 matching bases. The clonotype originates from a woman between 35 and 50 years old in good health and CMV-seropositive. The sequencing sample was made of PBMCs. The CDR3: CAWKSDSGAYEQYF. The DNA is as follows: TGTGCCTGGAAGTCGGATAGCGGAGCCTACGAGCAGTACTTC.